This T cell receptor beta chain is from a study of blood T cells in healthy people across ages. J lost 4 bases, V lost 1 base, and 2 bases had no gene match. CDR3 length: 13 amino acids. From germline, CDR1 is DFQATT and CDR2 SNEGSKA (reference sequence). Primed by a sample-barcoded 5' primer and a J-beta primer mix, a second PCR proceeded for about 7 to 12 cycles. Every single cDNA molecule received a tag from a template-switch adaptor with 12 random nucleotides. TCRdb processed the 5' RACE reads anew with MiXCR; each CDR3 protein has one entry. Here the sample spans about 670,000 distinct CDR3 sequences, around two fifths being singletons.

This chain joins TRBV20-1 and TRBJ1-1, with TRBD1 identical over 8 bases. Specimen: blood. The receptor comes from a man older than 75 in good health. The CDR3 sequence: CSARVTGGTEAFF. In nucleotides, the CDR3 is TGCAGTGCTAGAGTCACAGGGGGCACTGAAGCTTTCTTT.